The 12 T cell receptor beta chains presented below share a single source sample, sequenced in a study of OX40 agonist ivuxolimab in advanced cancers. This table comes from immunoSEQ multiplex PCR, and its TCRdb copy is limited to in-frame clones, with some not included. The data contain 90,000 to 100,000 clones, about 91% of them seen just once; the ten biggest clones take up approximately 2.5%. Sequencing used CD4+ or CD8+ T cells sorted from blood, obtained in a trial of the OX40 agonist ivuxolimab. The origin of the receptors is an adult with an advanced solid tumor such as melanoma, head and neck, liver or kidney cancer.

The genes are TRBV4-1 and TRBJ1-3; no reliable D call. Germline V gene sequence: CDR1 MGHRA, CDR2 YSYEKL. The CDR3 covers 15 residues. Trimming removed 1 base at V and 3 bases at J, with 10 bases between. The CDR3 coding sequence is TGCGCCAGCAGCCAAGGAGACGTACGTGGAAACACCATATATTTT. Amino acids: CASSQGDVRGNTIYF.

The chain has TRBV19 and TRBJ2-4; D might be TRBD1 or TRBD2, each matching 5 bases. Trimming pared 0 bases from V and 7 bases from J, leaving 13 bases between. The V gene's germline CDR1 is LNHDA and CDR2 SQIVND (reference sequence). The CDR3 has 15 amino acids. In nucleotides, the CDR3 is TGTGCCAGTAGTATAGATGGGGCAGGGACGAACATTCAGTACTTC. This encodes CASSIDGAGTNIQYF.

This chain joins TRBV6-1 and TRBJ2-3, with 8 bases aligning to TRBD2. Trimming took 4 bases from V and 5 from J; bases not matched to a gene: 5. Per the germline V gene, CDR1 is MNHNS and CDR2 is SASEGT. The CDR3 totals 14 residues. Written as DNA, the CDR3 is TGTGCCAGCAGTGGGACGGGACTAGGAGATACGCAGTATTTT. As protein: CASSGTGLGDTQYF.

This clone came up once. CDR3 in DNA: TGTGCCAGCTCACCGATGGATTTCAATCAGCCCCAGCATTTT. It translates to CASSPMDFNQPQHF. This chain connects TRBV18 to TRBJ1-5; no clear D. Germline CDR1 reads KGHSH; CDR2 reads LQKENI. Deletions cut 3 bases from V and 3 bases from J, with 9 bases between. The CDR3 extends over 14 amino acids.

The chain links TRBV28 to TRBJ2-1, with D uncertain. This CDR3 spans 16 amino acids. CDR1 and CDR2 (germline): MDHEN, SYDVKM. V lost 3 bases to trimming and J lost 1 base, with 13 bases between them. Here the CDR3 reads CASSLPRIFSYNEQFF. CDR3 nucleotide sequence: TGTGCCAGCAGTTTGCCCCGTATCTTTTCCTACAATGAGCAGTTCTTC.

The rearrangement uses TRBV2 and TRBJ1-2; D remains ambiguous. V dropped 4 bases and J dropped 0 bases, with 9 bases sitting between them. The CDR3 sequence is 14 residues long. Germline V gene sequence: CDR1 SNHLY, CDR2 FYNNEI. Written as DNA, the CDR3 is TGTGCCAGCAGTGTTCGGGCGTCTAACTATGGCTACACCTTC. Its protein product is CASSVRASNYGYTF.

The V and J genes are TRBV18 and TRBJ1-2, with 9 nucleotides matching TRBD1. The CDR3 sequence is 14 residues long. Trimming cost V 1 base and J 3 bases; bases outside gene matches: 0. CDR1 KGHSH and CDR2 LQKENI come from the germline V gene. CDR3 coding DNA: TGTGCCAGCTCACCACGGGACAGGGACTATGGCTACACCTTC. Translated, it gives CASSPRDRDYGYTF.

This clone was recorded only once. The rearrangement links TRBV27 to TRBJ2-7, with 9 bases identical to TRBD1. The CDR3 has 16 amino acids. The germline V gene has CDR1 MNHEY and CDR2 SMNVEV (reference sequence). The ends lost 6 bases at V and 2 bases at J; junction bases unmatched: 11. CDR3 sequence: CASRTHIGDRAYEQYF. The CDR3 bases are TGTGCCAGCAGAACTCATATAGGGGACAGGGCCTACGAGCAGTACTTC.

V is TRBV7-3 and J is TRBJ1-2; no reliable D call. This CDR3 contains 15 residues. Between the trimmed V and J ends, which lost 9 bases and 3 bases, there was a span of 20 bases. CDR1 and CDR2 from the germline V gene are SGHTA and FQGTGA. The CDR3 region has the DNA TGTGCCAGGACGACAAGTTCGCCCCGGCACTATGGCTACACCTTC. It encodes CARTTSSPRHYGYTF.

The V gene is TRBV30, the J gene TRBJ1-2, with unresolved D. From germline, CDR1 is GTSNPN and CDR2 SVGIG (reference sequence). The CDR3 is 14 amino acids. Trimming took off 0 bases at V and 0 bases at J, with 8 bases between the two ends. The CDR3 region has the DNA TGTGCCTGGAGTGTATCCAACTCTAACTATGGCTACACCTTC. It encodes CAWSVSNSNYGYTF. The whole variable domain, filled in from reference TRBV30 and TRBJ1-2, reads SQTIHQWPATLVQPVGSPLSLECTVEGTSNPNLYWYRQAAGRGLQLLFYSVGIGQISSEVPQNLSASRPQDRQFILSSKKLLLSDSGFYLCAWSVSNSNYGYTFGSGTRLTVV.

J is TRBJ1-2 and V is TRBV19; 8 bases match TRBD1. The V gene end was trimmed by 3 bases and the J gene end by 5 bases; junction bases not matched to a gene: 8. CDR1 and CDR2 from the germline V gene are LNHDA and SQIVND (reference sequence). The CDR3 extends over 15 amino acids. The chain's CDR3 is CASSIGTGGGYGYTF. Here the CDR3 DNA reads TGTGCCAGTAGTATCGGCACAGGGGGAGGGTATGGCTACACCTTC.

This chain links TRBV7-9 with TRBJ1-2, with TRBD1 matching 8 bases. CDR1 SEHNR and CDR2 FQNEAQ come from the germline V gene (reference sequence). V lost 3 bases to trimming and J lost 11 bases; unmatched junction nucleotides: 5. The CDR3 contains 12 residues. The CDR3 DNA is TGTGCCAGCAGCTTCGGACAGGGAGGGTACACCTTC. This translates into CASSFGQGGYTF.